The 13 T cell receptor beta chains below all came from one sample that was sequenced in a study of identifying expanded T cells in peripheral blood. Only in-frame clones appear in the TCRdb table, and some are missing; sequencing was by immunoSEQ multiplex PCR. The profile covers 70,000 or so clones, with 85% to 90% appearing a single time and more than 2.5% taken by the ten largest. Sequencing was done on a sample of blood. The receptors derive from a person aged 18 to 70 in good health.

V gene TRBV5-1 combines with J gene TRBJ2-7, with D tentatively TRBD1 (5 bases). Germline loops: CDR1 SGHRS, CDR2 YFSETQ. The CDR3 covers 13 residues. V was clipped by 3 bases and J by 1 base, with 8 bases between them. In nucleotides, the CDR3 is TGCGCCAGCAGCTATCAGGGTTCCTACGAGCAGTACTTC. Translated, it gives CASSYQGSYEQYF.

CDR3: CASSTDRGYEQYF. The CDR3 DNA follows: TGTGCCAGCAGCACGGACAGGGGCTACGAGCAGTACTTC. V is TRBV7-6 and J is TRBJ2-5; 9 bases line up with TRBD1. Judging by the DNA end, TRBJ2-7 fits better; the J call may be wrong. Germline-derived CDR1 and CDR2 are SGHVS and FNYEAQ. There are 13 residues in the CDR3.

This chain joins TRBV5-6 and TRBJ2-5; perhaps TRBD1 as D (5 bases). V lost 3 bases, J lost 3 bases, and 21 bases lay in between. Germline V gives CDR1 SGHDT, CDR2 YYEEEE. The CDR3 sequence is 17 residues long. DNA of the CDR3: TGTGCCAGCAGCTCCGGTCAGGGTTTGTTGGGAAAAGAGACCCAGTACTTC. It yields the protein CASSSGQGLLGKETQYF.

The gene calls are TRBV4-3 and TRBJ1-4; TRBD1 is a possible D gene (6 bases). The CDR3 has 17 residues. V was clipped by 1 base and J by 5 bases, with 17 bases between them. Germline loops: CDR1 LGHNA, CDR2 YSLEER. CDR3: CASSQGAGGGANEKLFF. In nucleotides, the CDR3 is TGCGCCAGCAGCCAAGGGGCCGGGGGGGGCGCGAATGAAAAACTGTTTTTT.

As concerns this clone: A junction end diverges from the germline sequence, so it may reflect a read error. The V and J genes are TRBV4-1 and TRBJ2-4; either TRBD1 or TRBD2 may supply D (6 bases each). CDR1 is MGHRA, CDR2 YSYEKL, per germline. The CDR3 extends over 15 amino acids. CDR3 nucleotide sequence: TGCGCCAGCAGCGAAGATTGGAGGGGGAGAAACATTCAGTACTTC. Translated: CASSEDWRGRNIQYF.

The CDR3 nucleotides read TGCGCCAGCAGCACGACAGGGAATTCACCCCTCCACTTT. Its translation: CASSTTGNSPLHF. The chain couples TRBV4-1 to TRBJ1-6, with TRBD1 matching 7 bases. Losses at the gene ends were 5 bases for V and 7 bases for J; bases not matched to a gene: 2. The CDR3 contains 13 residues. Germline CDR1 is MGHRA and CDR2 is YSYEKL.

CDR3 in amino acids: CASSKEESQTQGSGNTIYF. The CDR3 nucleotides are TGTGCCAGCAGCAAAGAGGAGTCACAGACGCAAGGCTCTGGAAACACCATATATTTT. The V call is TRBV21-1, the J call TRBJ1-3. TRBV21-1 is given as a pseudogene. The CDR3 covers 19 residues.

This clone has just a few counts. The chain has TRBV7-2 and TRBJ2-7; D perhaps matches TRBD1 (5 bases). V lost 0 bases, J lost 3 bases, and 15 bases lay in between. Germline assignment: CDR1 SGHTA and CDR2 FQGNSA. The CDR3 sequence is 16 residues long. The CDR3 here is CASSLARTPSDYEQYF. Here the CDR3 DNA reads TGTGCCAGCAGCTTAGCCCGGACACCATCAGACTACGAGCAGTACTTC.

The chain employs TRBV6-1 and TRBJ2-1; D is ambiguous. CDR3 length equals 15 residues. Germline V gives CDR1 MNHNS, CDR2 SASEGT. V was trimmed by 7 bases and J by 1 base, leaving 14 bases between them. The chain's CDR3 is CASITDFYSYNEQFF. The CDR3 nucleotides read TGTGCCAGCATCACAGACTTTTATTCCTACAATGAGCAGTTCTTC.

Regarding this clone: This sample also contains other DNA sequences that code for the same CDR3. V gene TRBV28 combines with J gene TRBJ1-5; a possible D gene is TRBD1 (6 bases). In germline, CDR1 is MDHEN, CDR2 SYDVKM. This CDR3 has 15 residues. Trimming removed 4 bases at V and 7 bases at J, with 17 bases between. CDR3 amino acids: CASSYEQGFRQPQHF. The CDR3 region has the DNA TGTGCCAGCAGTTACGAACAGGGTTTTAGACAGCCCCAGCATTTT.

V usage is TRBV7-2 and J usage is TRBJ1-2; possible D gene TRBD1, 5 bases. Deletions cut 4 bases from V and 4 bases from J, with 16 bases between. Germline V gene sequence: CDR1 SGHTA, CDR2 FQGNSA. The CDR3 has 15 amino acids. Here the CDR3 DNA reads TGTGCCAGCAGCTCCGACGCAGGACAACCCTATGGCTACACCTTC. The encoded protein is CASSSDAGQPYGYTF.

The chain links TRBV18 to TRBJ2-4, with D possibly TRBD2 on 5 matching bases. V lost 2 bases to trimming and J lost 0 bases, with 8 bases between them. Germline V gene sequence: CDR1 KGHSH, CDR2 LQKENI. This CDR3 has 15 residues. As DNA, the CDR3 is TGTGCCAGCTCACCAGCAGGACTAGCCAAAAACATTCAGTACTTC. It codes for CASSPAGLAKNIQYF.

The gene calls are TRBV27 and TRBJ2-3, with TRBD2 matching 16 bases. Trimming removed 5 bases from V and 8 bases from J; junction bases left unmatched: 4. The CDR3 runs 15 residues. Per germline, CDR1 MNHEY and CDR2 SMNVEV (reference sequence). CDR3 region: CASSPGTSGRGTQYF. CDR3 nucleotide sequence: TGTGCCAGCAGTCCAGGGACTAGCGGGAGGGGTACGCAGTATTTT.